The 9 T cell receptor beta chains below all came from one sample that was sequenced in a study of T cell responses to AZD1222 COVID-19 vaccine. Generated by immunoSEQ multiplex PCR, the TCRdb table keeps only in-frame clones and is missing some. The data contain 100,000 or so clones, about 86% of them singletons. The specimen comprised peripheral blood, sampled on day 0 of AZD1222 vaccination. The source is an adult in good health.

The rearrangement joins TRBV7-8 to TRBJ2-5, with 13 bases lining up with TRBD2. The CDR3 has 15 amino acids. The trim removed 7 bases at V and 2 bases at J, leaving 4 bases unmatched. Germline V gives CDR1 SGHVS, CDR2 FQNEAQ. Here the CDR3 reads CASTMGLAGQETQYF. In DNA, the CDR3 is TGTGCCAGCACAATGGGACTAGCGGGGCAAGAGACCCAGTACTTC.

The chain couples TRBV7-2 to TRBJ2-2; no clear D. Between the trimmed V and J ends, which lost 5 bases and 0 bases, there was a span of 13 bases. The CDR3 loop spans 16 amino acids. Germline loops: CDR1 SGHTA, CDR2 FQGNSA. Written as DNA, the CDR3 is TGTGCCAGCAGCGCTCGGTCGACCGCGAACACCGGGGAGCTGTTTTTT. Amino acid sequence: CASSARSTANTGELFF.

This clone was recorded once. The V gene is TRBV9, the J gene TRBJ2-7; D remains unclear. V lost 0 bases and J lost 2, with 15 bases in between. CDR1 and CDR2 from the germline V gene are SGDLS and YYNGEE. The CDR3 contains 16 residues. This chain's CDR3 is CASSVAGDTIAYEQYF. In DNA form, the CDR3 reads TGTGCCAGCAGCGTAGCTGGAGACACAATAGCCTACGAGCAGTACTTC.

The V gene is TRBV5-4, the J gene TRBJ1-4; D uncertain. The V gene lost 0 bases and the J gene lost 2 bases, with 5 bases spanning the gap. Looked up from germline, CDR1 is SGHNT and CDR2 is YYREEE (reference sequence). The CDR3 sequence is 14 residues long. CDR3 amino acids: CASSLAGTNEKLFF. CDR3 nucleotide sequence: TGTGCCAGCAGCTTGGCGGGTACTAATGAAAAACTGTTTTTT.

The rearrangement links TRBV7-8 to TRBJ2-7; D is uncertain. This CDR3 is built from 13 residues. Germline V gene lookup returns CDR1 SGHVS and CDR2 FQNEAQ. V shed 1 base and J shed 3 bases, with 7 bases lying between them. The CDR3 is CASSLERFYEQYF. Written as DNA, the CDR3 is TGTGCCAGCAGCTTAGAAAGGTTCTACGAGCAGTACTTC.

The chain couples TRBV19 to TRBJ1-1; D not certain. Germline lookup yields CDR1 LNHDA and CDR2 SQIVND (reference sequence). V was shortened by 5 bases and J by 5 bases, with 12 bases between the two germline ends. This CDR3 region has 13 residues. This chain's CDR3 is CASSSVVRTEAFF. CDR3 bases: TGTGCCAGTAGTTCGGTCGTGAGGACTGAAGCTTTCTTT.

V and J are TRBV12-3 or TRBV12-4 and TRBJ1-2; D is ambiguous. Trimming removed 0 bases at V and 5 bases at J, with 7 bases between. This CDR3 spans 13 amino acids. The CDR3 nucleotides read TGTGCCAGCAGTTTAGCCCATGAGTATGGCTACACCTTC. Its protein product is CASSLAHEYGYTF.

The rearrangement uses TRBV2 and TRBJ2-1, with D unresolved. Germline assignment: CDR1 SNHLY and CDR2 FYNNEI. The CDR3 consists of 11 residues. The V and J ends lost 8 bases and 7 bases respectively, with 9 bases between them. The CDR3 DNA sequence: TGTGCCAGCCTTCTCAGGAATGAGCAGTTCTTC. This encodes CASLLRNEQFF.

The chain is built from TRBV29-1 and TRBJ2-1; tentative D call: TRBD1 (6 bases). Germline V lookup: CDR1 SQVTM, CDR2 ANQGSEA. CDR3 length: 10 amino acids. The germline V and J ends were trimmed by 8 bases and 13 bases, with 15 bases remaining between them. This CDR3 reads CSLGTLEQFF. In DNA, the CDR3 is TGCAGCCTTGGGACACTTGAACAGTTCTTC.